What follows are 20 T cell receptor beta chains derived from one specimen sequenced in a study of human T cells and chemical hapten exposure. TCRdb recomputed calls from the RACE reads with MiXCR, one row per CDR3 protein. The sample holds about 180,000 distinct CDR3 sequences, just under 30% seen once. Described time point: pre-sensitization, week 0. Treatment denoted: therapeutic diphenylcyclopropenone sensitization with weekly scalp DPC. The sample in question was whole blood, obtained in connection with sensitization to the hapten diphenylcyclopropenone (DPC). These receptors all stem from a woman between 25 and 40 years old with alopecia areata. Some clones in this sample may be carry-over from other donors' samples.

The genes are TRBV7-2 and TRBJ2-2, with 10 bases fitting TRBD2. Trimming took 1 base from V and 6 from J; bases not matched to a gene: 5. Germline V gene sequence: CDR1 SGHTA, CDR2 FQGNSA. The CDR3 covers 16 residues. The CDR3: CASSLGLAGAAGELFF. CDR3 DNA sequence: TGTGCCAGCAGCTTAGGCCTAGCGGGAGCTGCCGGGGAGCTGTTTTTT. The variable domain in full, with the rest retrieved from reference TRBV7-2 and TRBJ2-2, is GAGVSQSPSNKVTEKGKDVELRCDPISGHTALYWYRQSLGQGLEFLIYFQGNSAPDKSGLPSDRFSAERTGGSVSTLTIQRTQQEDSAVYLCASSLGLAGAAGELFFGEGSRLTVL.

The chain has TRBV11-3 and TRBJ1-1, with D uncertain. The CDR3 is 14 amino acids. Trimming stripped 2 bases from V and 1 base from J, with 8 bases between. CDR1 is SGHNT and CDR2 is YENEEA in the germline V gene. In DNA form, the CDR3 reads TGTGCCAGCAGCTTAACCCAGACGAACACTGAAGCTTTCTTT. It is translated as CASSLTQTNTEAFF. Using reference TRBV11-3 and TRBJ1-1 for the parts outside the CDR3, the full variable domain is EAGVVQSPRYKIIEKKQPVAFWCNPISGHNTLYWYLQNLGQGPELLIRYENEEAVDDSQLPKDRFSAERLKGVDSTLKIQPAELGDSAVYLCASSLTQTNTEAFFGQGTRLTVV.

This clonotype was observed a handful of times. The chain is built from TRBV5-1 and TRBJ2-6; no clear D gene. V was trimmed by 0 bases and J by 1 base, leaving 8 bases between them. This CDR3 has 16 amino acids. CDR1 is SGHRS, CDR2 YFSETQ, per germline. CDR3 protein: CASSLATGSGANVLTF. The CDR3 region has the DNA TGCGCCAGCAGCTTGGCTACTGGATCTGGGGCCAACGTCCTGACTTTC.

This clonotype came up once. The chain couples TRBV10-3 to TRBJ1-2, with 10 bases aligning to TRBD1. The CDR3 is 16 residues long. The germline CDR1 and CDR2 sequences are ENHRY and SYGVKD. J lost 4 bases, V lost 4 bases, and 9 bases had no gene match. The DNA for the CDR3 is TGTGCCATCAGTGGGCCCCGGGACAGGGGAAGCTATGGCTACACCTTC. Its protein is CAISGPRDRGSYGYTF.

The chain has TRBV7-2 and TRBJ2-5; perhaps TRBD1 as D (6 bases). The V end was cut by 4 bases, the J end by 5 bases, with 14 bases between. The CDR3 covers 14 residues. The V gene's germline CDR1 is SGHTA and CDR2 FQGNSA. For the CDR3, the DNA is TGTGCCAGCAGCTCCACAGGGATGGGCGAGACCCAGTACTTC. As protein: CASSSTGMGETQYF.

This clonotype came up a few times. V is TRBV20-1 and J is TRBJ2-5; unclear D gene. The V end was cut by 1 base, the J end by 4 bases, with 7 bases between. CDR1 and CDR2 (germline): DFQATT, SNEGSKA (reference sequence). The CDR3 length is 12 residues. CDR3 region: CSARVGSETQYF. CDR3 nucleotide sequence: TGCAGTGCTAGAGTGGGTTCAGAGACCCAGTACTTC.

The rearrangement joins TRBV29-1 to TRBJ1-1; 7 bases agree with TRBD1. Germline V gene sequence: CDR1 SQVTM, CDR2 ANQGSEA. This CDR3 comprises 12 residues. Losses at the gene ends were 6 bases for V and 4 bases for J; bases not matched to a gene: 5. CDR3 loop: CSVRGTATEAFF. The CDR3 DNA follows: TGCAGCGTGAGGGGGACAGCCACTGAAGCTTTCTTT.

This clonotype was seen many times. The chain has TRBV20-1 and TRBJ1-2; tentatively, D is TRBD1 (6 bases). With 0 bases removed from V and 4 bases from J, the gap between germline ends came to 18 bases. CDR1 and CDR2 (germline): DFQATT, SNEGSKA (reference sequence). The CDR3 sequence is 16 residues long. CDR3 bases: TGCAGTGCTAGAGATTCCGCGGGGGGGCCGACCTATGGCTACACCTTC. Its protein product is CSARDSAGGPTYGYTF.

This clonotype was recorded once. The CDR3 sequence is CASSSEGGAGNTIYF. CDR3 coding DNA: TGTGCCAGCAGCTCTGAGGGAGGGGCAGGAAACACCATATATTTT. The chain carries TRBV7-2 and TRBJ1-3, with a weak D call TRBD1 (5 bases). Germline assignment: CDR1 SGHTA and CDR2 FQGNSA. This CDR3 has 15 residues. V lost 4 bases and J lost 4, with 14 bases in between.

This clonotype was counted many times. The chain has TRBV6-2 or TRBV6-3 and TRBJ2-5; 7 nucleotides line up with TRBD2. This CDR3 spans 17 amino acids. V lost 2 bases to trimming and J lost 4 bases; unmatched junction nucleotides: 13. CDR1 is MNHEY and CDR2 is SVGEGT in the germline V gene. The DNA for the CDR3 is TGTGCCAGCAGTTACGAGCGGGGTCCCTCTTGGGGAGAGACCCAGTACTTC. Amino acids: CASSYERGPSWGETQYF.

CDR3 sequence reads: CASSLAGVVDEQFF. The CDR3 DNA sequence: TGTGCCAGCAGCTTAGCCGGGGTCGTGGATGAGCAGTTCTTC. The V gene is TRBV7-9, the J gene TRBJ2-1; D possibly corresponds to TRBD2 (5 bases). This CDR3 is 14 amino acids long. The ends were cut back, 0 bases at V and 8 bases at J, with 11 bases in the middle. The germline V gene encodes CDR1 SEHNR and CDR2 FQNEAQ (reference sequence).

The chain couples TRBV29-1 to TRBJ1-1, with D hard to call. CDR1 is SQVTM and CDR2 is ANQGSEA in the germline V gene. The ends were cut back, 0 bases at V and 11 bases at J, with 7 bases in the middle. The CDR3 runs to 10 residues. The CDR3 bases are TGCAGCGTTGAAGAGGGTGGTGCTTTCTTT. Its protein is CSVEEGGAFF. The full variable domain, with the rest looked up from reference TRBV29-1 and TRBJ1-1, is SAVISQKPSRDICQRGTSLTIQCQVDSQVTMMFWYRQQPGQSLTLIATANQGSEATYESGFVIDKFPISRPNLTFSTLTVSNMSPEDSSIYLCSVEEGGAFFGQGTRLTVV.

In its sample, this clonotype was seen a few times. DNA for the CDR3: TGCAGTGCCTCTAGCGGGAGGGCCCCCTACGAGCAGTACTTC. The encoded protein is CSASSGRAPYEQYF. The chain employs TRBV20-1 and TRBJ2-7; TRBD2 agrees at 12 bases. Germline V lookup: CDR1 DFQATT, CDR2 SNEGSKA (reference sequence). The CDR3 sequence is 14 residues long. Unmatched junction bases numbered 5, after V lost 6 bases and J lost 2 bases.

Turning to this clonotype: Because it lacks the conserved phenylalanine or tryptophan at the end, this CDR3 is likely a read error. The DNA is left out, because the CDR3 cannot be placed on it with certainty; the CDR3 is given as TCRdb lists it. The chain couples TRBV21-1 to TRBJ1-3; the table's D call of TRBD1 was not tested on the DNA. TRBV21-1 is a documented pseudogene. Including both end residues, the CDR3 is 10 amino acids long. Here the CDR3 reads CASSKTTGGV.

This clonotype was counted between two and nine times. The chain combines TRBV7-2 with TRBJ2-2; maybe TRBD1 (5 bases). This CDR3 has 16 amino acids. The germline V gene encodes CDR1 SGHTA and CDR2 FQGNSA. V was pared by 2 bases and J by 3 bases, with 13 bases between. CDR3 residues: CASSLIQDRYTGELFF. CDR3 coding DNA: TGTGCCAGCAGCTTAATACAAGACAGATACACCGGGGAGCTGTTTTTT. Full variable domain (outside the CDR3, taken from reference TRBV7-2 and TRBJ2-2): GAGVSQSPSNKVTEKGKDVELRCDPISGHTALYWYRQSLGQGLEFLIYFQGNSAPDKSGLPSDRFSAERTGGSVSTLTIQRTQQEDSAVYLCASSLIQDRYTGELFFGEGSRLTVL.

This clonotype has only a few counts. The chain has TRBV6-2 or TRBV6-3 and TRBJ2-1; 9 bases map to TRBD1. This CDR3 region has 15 residues. Germline assignment: CDR1 MNHEY and CDR2 SVGEGT. Trimming cost V 10 bases and J 2 bases; bases outside gene matches: 9. The CDR3 region is CATHTRDRAYNEQFF. For the CDR3, the DNA is TGTGCCACCCACACCCGGGACAGGGCCTACAATGAGCAGTTCTTC.

This chain joins TRBV4-1 and TRBJ1-2; the D is unclear. This CDR3 region has 14 residues. V was shortened by 0 bases and J by 5 bases, with 10 bases between the two germline ends. Germline lookup yields CDR1 MGHRA and CDR2 YSYEKL. The CDR3 bases are TGCGCCAGCAGCCAAGATTGGGGTAGTTATGGCTACACCTTC. Protein: CASSQDWGSYGYTF.

The chain recombines TRBV7-9 with TRBJ2-1; 12 bases are a match to TRBD1. J gave up 10 bases and V 5 bases, and 15 bases lay outside the gene matches. The CDR3 is 17 residues long. Germline V gives CDR1 SEHNR, CDR2 FQNEAQ (reference sequence). Written as DNA, the CDR3 is TGTGCCAGCAGCCGGGTTGGACCGGGACAGGGGGCTCGGGAGCAGTTCTTC. Translated, it gives CASSRVGPGQGAREQFF. Variable domain in full (rest from reference TRBV7-9 and TRBJ2-1): DTGVSQNPRHKITKRGQNVTFRCDPISEHNRLYWYRQTLGQGPEFLTYFQNEAQLEKSRLLSDRFSAERPKGSFSTLEIQRTEQGDSAMYLCASSRVGPGQGAREQFFGPGTRLTVL.

V usage is TRBV7-9 and J usage is TRBJ2-3, with D unclear. V shed 4 bases and J shed 0 bases, with 8 bases lying between them. The CDR3 extends over 14 amino acids. CDR1 is SEHNR and CDR2 is FQNEAQ in the germline V gene (reference sequence). The DNA for the CDR3 is TGTGCCAGCAGCTGGGCGAGTAGCACAGATACGCAGTATTTT. Translation: CASSWASSTDTQYF. The variable domain in full, completed from reference TRBV7-9 and TRBJ2-3, reads DTGVSQNPRHKITKRGQNVTFRCDPISEHNRLYWYRQTLGQGPEFLTYFQNEAQLEKSRLLSDRFSAERPKGSFSTLEIQRTEQGDSAMYLCASSWASSTDTQYFGPGTRLTVL.

V gene TRBV20-1 combines with J gene TRBJ1-1; TRBD1 might be the D (5 bases). Germline-derived CDR1 and CDR2 are DFQATT and SNEGSKA (reference sequence). V lost 1 base to trimming and J lost 0 bases, with 12 bases between them. The CDR3 extends over 15 amino acids. CDR3 residues: CSARALGPLNTEAFF. As DNA, the CDR3 is TGCAGTGCTAGAGCCCTGGGGCCGCTGAACACTGAAGCTTTCTTT.